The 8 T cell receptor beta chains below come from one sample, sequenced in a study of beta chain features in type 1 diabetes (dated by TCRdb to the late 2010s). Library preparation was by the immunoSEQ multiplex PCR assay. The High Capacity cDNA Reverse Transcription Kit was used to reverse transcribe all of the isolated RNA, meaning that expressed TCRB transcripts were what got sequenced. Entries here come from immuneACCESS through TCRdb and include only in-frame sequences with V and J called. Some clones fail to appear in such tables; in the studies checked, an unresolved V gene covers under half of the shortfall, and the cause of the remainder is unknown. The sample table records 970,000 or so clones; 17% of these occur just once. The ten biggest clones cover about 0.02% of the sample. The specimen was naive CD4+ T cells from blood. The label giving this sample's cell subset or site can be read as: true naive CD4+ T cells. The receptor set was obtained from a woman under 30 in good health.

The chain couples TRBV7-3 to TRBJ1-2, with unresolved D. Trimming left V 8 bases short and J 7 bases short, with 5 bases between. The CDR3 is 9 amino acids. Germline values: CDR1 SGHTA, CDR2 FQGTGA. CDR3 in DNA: TGTGCCAGCGGAGGTGGCTACACCTTC. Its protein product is CASGGGYTF.

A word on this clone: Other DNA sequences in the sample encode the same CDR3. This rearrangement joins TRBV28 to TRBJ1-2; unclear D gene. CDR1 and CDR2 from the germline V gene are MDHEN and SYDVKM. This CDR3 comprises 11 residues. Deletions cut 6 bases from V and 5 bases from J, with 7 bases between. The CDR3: CASSTLYGYTF. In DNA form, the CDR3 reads TGTGCCAGCAGCACACTTTATGGCTACACCTTC.

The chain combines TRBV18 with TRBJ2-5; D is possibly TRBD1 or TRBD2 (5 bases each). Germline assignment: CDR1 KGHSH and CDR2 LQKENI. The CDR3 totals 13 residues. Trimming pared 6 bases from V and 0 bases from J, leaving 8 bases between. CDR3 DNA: TGTGCCAGCTCCGAGGGGTACCAAGAGACCCAGTACTTC. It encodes CASSEGYQETQYF.

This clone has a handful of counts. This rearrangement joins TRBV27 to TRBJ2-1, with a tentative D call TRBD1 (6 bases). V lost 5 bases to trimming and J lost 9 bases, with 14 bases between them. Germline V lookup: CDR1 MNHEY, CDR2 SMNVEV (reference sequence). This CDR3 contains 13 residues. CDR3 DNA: TGTGCCAGCAGTCCAATACAGGGAATTGAGCAGTTCTTC. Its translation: CASSPIQGIEQFF.

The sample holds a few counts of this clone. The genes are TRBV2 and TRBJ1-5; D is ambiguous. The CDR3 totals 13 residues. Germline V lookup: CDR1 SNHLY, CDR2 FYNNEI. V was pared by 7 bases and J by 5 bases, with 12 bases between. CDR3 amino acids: CASTSTRDQPQHF. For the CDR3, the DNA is TGTGCCAGCACTTCGACTAGGGATCAGCCCCAGCATTTT.

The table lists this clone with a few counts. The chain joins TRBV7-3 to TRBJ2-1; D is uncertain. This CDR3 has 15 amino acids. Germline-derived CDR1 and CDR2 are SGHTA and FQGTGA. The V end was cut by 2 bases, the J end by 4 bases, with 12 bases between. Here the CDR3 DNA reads TGTGCCAGCAGCTTACTGGGTGGAGATTACAATGAGCAGTTCTTC. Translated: CASSLLGGDYNEQFF.

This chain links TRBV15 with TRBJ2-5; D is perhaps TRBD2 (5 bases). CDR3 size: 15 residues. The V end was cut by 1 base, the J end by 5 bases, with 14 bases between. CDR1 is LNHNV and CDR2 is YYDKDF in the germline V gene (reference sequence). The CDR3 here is CATSRGDRGLETQYF. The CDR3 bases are TGTGCCACCAGCAGAGGGGATCGGGGTTTGGAGACCCAGTACTTC.

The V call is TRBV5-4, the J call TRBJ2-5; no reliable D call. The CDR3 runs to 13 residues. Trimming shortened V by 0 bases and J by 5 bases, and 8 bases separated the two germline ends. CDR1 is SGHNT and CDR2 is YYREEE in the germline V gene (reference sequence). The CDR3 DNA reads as TGTGCCAGCAGCTTGGACCATAGGGAGACCCAGTACTTC. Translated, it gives CASSLDHRETQYF.